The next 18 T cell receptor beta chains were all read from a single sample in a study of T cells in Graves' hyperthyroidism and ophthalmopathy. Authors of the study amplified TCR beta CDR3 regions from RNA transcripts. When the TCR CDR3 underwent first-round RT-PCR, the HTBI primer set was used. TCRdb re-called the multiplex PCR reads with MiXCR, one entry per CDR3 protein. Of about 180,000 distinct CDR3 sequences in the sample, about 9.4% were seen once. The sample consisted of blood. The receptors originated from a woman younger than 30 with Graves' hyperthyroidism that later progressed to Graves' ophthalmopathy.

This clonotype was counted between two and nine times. CDR3 loop: CASGGAGTGTETQYF. Here the CDR3 DNA reads TGTGCCAGTGGTGGAGCCGGGACAGGGACGGAGACCCAGTACTTC. The chain couples TRBV19 to TRBJ2-5; the match to TRBD1 covers 9 bases. The germline V gene has CDR1 LNHDA and CDR2 SQIVND (reference sequence). CDR3 length: 15 residues. V lost 8 bases to trimming and J lost 5 bases; unmatched junction nucleotides: 12.

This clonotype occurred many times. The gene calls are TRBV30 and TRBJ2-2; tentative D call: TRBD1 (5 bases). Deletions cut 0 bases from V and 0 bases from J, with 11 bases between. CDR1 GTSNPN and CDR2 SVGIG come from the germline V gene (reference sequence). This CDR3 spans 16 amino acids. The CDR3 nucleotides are TGTGCCTGGAGTGTAAGGGCAGGGCCGAACACCGGGGAGCTGTTTTTT. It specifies CAWSVRAGPNTGELFF.

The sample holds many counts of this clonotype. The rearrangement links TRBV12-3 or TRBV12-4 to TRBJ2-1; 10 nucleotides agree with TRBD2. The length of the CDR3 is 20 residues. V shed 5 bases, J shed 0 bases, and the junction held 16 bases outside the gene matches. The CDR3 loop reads CASSLISGRPIWDSYNEQFF. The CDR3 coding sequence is TGTGCCAGCAGTCTCATTAGCGGGAGGCCTATTTGGGACTCCTACAATGAGCAGTTCTTC.

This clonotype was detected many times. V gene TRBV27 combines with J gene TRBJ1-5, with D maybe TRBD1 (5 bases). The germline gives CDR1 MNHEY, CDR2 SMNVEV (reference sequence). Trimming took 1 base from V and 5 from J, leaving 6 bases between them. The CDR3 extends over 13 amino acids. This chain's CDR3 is CASSLWGDQPQHF. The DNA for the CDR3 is TGTGCCAGCAGTTTATGGGGGGATCAGCCCCAGCATTTT.

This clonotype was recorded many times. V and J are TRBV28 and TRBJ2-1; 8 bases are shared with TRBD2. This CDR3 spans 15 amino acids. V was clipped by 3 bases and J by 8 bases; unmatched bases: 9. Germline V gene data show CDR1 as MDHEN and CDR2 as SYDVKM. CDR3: CASSFAGLVGDEQFF. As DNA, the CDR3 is TGTGCCAGCAGTTTTGCGGGACTAGTTGGGGATGAGCAGTTCTTC.

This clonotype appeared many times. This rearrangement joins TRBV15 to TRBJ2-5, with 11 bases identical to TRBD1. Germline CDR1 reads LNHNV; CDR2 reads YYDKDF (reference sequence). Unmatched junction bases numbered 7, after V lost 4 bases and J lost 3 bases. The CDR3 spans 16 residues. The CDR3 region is CATSTWTGGWEETQYF. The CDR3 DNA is TGTGCCACCAGCACTTGGACAGGGGGCTGGGAAGAGACCCAGTACTTC.

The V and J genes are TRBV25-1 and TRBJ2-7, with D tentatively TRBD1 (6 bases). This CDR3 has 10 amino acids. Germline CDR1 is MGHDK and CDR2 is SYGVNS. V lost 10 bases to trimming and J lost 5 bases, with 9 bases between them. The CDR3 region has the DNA TGTGCCACACAGGGACACGAGCAGTACTTC. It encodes CATQGHEQYF.

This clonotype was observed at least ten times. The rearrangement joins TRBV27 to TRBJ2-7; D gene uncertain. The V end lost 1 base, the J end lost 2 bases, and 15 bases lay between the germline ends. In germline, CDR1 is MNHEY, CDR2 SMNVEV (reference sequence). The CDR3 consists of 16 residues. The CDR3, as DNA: TGTGCCAGCAGTTTATTTGATCGCGAGAGAACCTACGAGCAGTACTTC. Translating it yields CASSLFDRERTYEQYF.

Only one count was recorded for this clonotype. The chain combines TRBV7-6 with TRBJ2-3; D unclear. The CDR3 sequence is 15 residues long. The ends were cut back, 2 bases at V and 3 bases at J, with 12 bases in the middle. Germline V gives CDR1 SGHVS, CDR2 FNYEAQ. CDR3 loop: CASSLKRVETDTQYF. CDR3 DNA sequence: TGTGCCAGCAGCTTAAAAAGGGTGGAGACAGATACGCAGTATTTT.

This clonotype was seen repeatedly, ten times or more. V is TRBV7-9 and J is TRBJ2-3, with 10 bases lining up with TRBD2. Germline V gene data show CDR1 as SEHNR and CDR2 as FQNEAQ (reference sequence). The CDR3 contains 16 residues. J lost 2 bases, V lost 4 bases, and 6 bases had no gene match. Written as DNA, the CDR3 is TGTGCCAGCAGCTCTTCACTAGCGGGGTACACAGATACGCAGTATTTT. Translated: CASSSSLAGYTDTQYF.

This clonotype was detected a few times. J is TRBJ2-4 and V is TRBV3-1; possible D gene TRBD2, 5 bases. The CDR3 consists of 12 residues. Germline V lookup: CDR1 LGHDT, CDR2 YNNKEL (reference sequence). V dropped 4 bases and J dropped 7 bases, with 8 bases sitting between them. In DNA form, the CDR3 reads TGTGCCAGCAGCCCCCAGCGGAACATTCAGTACTTC. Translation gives CASSPQRNIQYF.

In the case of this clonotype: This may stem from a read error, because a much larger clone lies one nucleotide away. This CDR3 reads CASSAGGGSQPQHF. Written as DNA, the CDR3 is TGTGCCAGCTCGGCAGGGGGAGGCAGTCAGCCCCAGCATTTT. The chain carries TRBV2 and TRBJ1-5, with TRBD1 matching 7 bases. V shed 8 bases, J shed 6 bases, and the junction held 10 bases outside the gene matches. Germline V gene sequence: CDR1 SNHLY, CDR2 FYNNEI. This CDR3 is built from 14 residues.

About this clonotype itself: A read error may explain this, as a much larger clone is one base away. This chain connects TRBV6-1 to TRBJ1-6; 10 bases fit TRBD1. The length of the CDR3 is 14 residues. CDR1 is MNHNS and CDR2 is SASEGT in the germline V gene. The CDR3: CASSRQGANSPPHF. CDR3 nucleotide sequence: TGTGCCAGCAGCAGACAGGGGGCTAATTCACCCCCCCACTTT.

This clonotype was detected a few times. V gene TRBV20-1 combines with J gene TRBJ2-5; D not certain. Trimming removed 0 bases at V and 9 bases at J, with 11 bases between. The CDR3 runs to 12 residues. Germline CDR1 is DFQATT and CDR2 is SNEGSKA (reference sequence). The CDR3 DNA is TGCAGTGCTAGAGATGAGGTTAGGTCCCAGTACTTC. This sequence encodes CSARDEVRSQYF.

CDR3 bases: TGTGCCACCAGTGATAACCTGGACTTGCAGTTCTTC. It translates to CATSDNLDLQFF. This chain connects TRBV24-1 to TRBJ2-1, with TRBD2 as a possible D gene (5 bases). Between the trimmed V and J ends, which lost 3 bases and 12 bases, there was a span of 11 bases. Germline V gene data show CDR1 as KGHDR and CDR2 as SFDVKD. This CDR3 is 12 amino acids long.

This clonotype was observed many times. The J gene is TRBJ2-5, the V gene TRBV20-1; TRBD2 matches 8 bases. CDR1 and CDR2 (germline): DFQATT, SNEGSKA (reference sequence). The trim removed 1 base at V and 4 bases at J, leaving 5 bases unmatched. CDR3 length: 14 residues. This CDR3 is CSARAGGPVETQYF. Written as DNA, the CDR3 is TGCAGTGCTAGAGCGGGGGGGCCGGTAGAGACCCAGTACTTC.

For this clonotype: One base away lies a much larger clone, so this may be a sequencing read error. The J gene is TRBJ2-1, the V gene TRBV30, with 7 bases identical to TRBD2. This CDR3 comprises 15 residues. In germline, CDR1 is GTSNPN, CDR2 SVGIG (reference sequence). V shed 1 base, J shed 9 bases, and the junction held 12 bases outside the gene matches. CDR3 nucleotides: TGTGCCTGGAGTGGGCAGCGGGGTGGGGCGGGTGAGCAGTTCTTC. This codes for CAWSGQRGGAGEQFF.

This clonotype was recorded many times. CDR3 nucleotides: TGTGCCAGCAGCTCCAGCGGGGGGGCCGGAGATACGCAGTATTTT. The encoded protein is CASSSSGGAGDTQYF. The chain employs TRBV7-3 and TRBJ2-3; 10 nucleotides line up with TRBD2. Germline lookup yields CDR1 SGHTA and CDR2 FQGTGA. The CDR3 has 15 amino acids. The trim removed 4 bases at V and 5 bases at J, leaving 6 bases unmatched.